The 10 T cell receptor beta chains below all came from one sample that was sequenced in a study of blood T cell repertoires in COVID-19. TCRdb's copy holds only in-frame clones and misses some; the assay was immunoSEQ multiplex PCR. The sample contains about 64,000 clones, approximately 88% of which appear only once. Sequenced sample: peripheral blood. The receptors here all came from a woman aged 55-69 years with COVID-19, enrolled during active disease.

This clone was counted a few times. The CDR3 region is CASSLALTSGGQETQYF. CDR3 nucleotides: TGTGCCAGCAGCTTAGCGCTCACTAGCGGGGGGCAAGAGACCCAGTACTTC. The J gene is TRBJ2-5, the V gene TRBV7-2; 12 nucleotides match TRBD2. CDR3 length equals 17 residues. Germline V CDR1 and CDR2: SGHTA, FQGNSA. V dropped 0 bases and J dropped 2; count of bases not matched to a gene: 4.

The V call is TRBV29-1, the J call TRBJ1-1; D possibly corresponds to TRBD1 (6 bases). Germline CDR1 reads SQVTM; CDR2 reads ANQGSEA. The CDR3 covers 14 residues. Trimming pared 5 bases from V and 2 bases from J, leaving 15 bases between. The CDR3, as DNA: TGCAGCGTTCGGAGGGGGGGACCAAACACTGAAGCTTTCTTT. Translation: CSVRRGGPNTEAFF. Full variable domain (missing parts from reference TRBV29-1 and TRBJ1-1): SAVISQKPSRDICQRGTSLTIQCQVDSQVTMMFWYRQQPGQSLTLIATANQGSEATYESGFVIDKFPISRPNLTFSTLTVSNMSPEDSSIYLCSVRRGGPNTEAFFGQGTRLTVV.

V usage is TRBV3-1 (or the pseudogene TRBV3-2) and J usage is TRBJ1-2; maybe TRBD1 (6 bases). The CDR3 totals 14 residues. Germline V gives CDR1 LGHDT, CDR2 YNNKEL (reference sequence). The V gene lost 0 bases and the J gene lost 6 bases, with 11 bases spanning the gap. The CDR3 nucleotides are TGTGCCAGCAGCCAAGATGGGCAGGGGAATGGCTACACCTTC. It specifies CASSQDGQGNGYTF.

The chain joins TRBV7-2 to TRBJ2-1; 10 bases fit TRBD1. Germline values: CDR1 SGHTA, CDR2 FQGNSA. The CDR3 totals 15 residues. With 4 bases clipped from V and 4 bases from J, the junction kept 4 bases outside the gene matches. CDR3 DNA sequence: TGTGCCAGCAGCTACGGACAGGGGGTTTACAATGAGCAGTTCTTC. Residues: CASSYGQGVYNEQFF. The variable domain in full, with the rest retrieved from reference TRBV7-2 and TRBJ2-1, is GAGVSQSPSNKVTEKGKDVELRCDPISGHTALYWYRQSLGQGLEFLIYFQGNSAPDKSGLPSDRFSAERTGGSVSTLTIQRTQQEDSAVYLCASSYGQGVYNEQFFGPGTRLTVL.

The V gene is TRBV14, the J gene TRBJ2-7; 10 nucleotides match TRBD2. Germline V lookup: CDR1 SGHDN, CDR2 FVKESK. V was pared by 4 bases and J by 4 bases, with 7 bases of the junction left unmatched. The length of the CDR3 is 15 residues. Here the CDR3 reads CASSPVAGGSYEQYF. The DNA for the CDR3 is TGTGCCAGCAGCCCAGTAGCGGGAGGATCGTACGAGCAGTACTTC.

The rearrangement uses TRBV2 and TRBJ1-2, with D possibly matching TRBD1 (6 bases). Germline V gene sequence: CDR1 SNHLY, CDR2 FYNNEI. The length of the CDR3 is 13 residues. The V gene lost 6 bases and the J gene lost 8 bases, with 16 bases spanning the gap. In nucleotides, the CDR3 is TGTGCCAGCAGGCTAGACAGGTCCCTGGGCTACACCTTC. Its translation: CASRLDRSLGYTF.

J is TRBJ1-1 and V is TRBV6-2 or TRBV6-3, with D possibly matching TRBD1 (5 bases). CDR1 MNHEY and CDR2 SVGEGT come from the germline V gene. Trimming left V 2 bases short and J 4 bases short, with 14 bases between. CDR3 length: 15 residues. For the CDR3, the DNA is TGTGCCAGCAGTTACGAGCGGGGGGTTATCACTGAAGCTTTCTTT. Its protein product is CASSYERGVITEAFF.

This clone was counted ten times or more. The CDR3 is CASSHRQNTGELFF. The DNA of the CDR3 is TGTGCCAGCAGCCACAGACAAAACACCGGGGAGCTGTTTTTT. This sequence joins TRBV3-1 (or the pseudogene TRBV3-2) and TRBJ2-2, with D uncertain. Trimming took 3 bases from V and 2 from J, leaving 7 bases between them. This CDR3 comprises 14 residues. CDR1 and CDR2 (germline): LGHDT, YNNKEL (reference sequence).

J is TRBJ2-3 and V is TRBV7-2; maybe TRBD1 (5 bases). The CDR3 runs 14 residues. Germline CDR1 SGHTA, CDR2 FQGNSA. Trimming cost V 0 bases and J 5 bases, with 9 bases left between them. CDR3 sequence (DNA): TGTGCCAGCAGCTTAGCTCAGGGATTAGATACGCAGTATTTT. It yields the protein CASSLAQGLDTQYF.

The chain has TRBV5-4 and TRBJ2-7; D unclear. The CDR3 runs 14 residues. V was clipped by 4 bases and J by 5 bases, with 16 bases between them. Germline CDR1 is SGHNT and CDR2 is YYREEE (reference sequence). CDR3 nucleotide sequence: TGTGCCAGCAGCCCCCCCCAAACGCGGCACGAGCAGTACTTC. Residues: CASSPPQTRHEQYF.